The clone carrying this TCR beta chain was counted ten times or more. Antigen: not known. These data come from a study of T-cell reconstitution after alpha-beta-depleted transplantation in children. Unique molecular identifiers were built into the TCRbeta library. TCRdb processed the PCR reads anew with MiXCR; each CDR3 protein has one entry. The sample has around 270,000 distinct CDR3 sequences; roughly a tenth are singletons. The study, taken as a whole, reports: In patients about two months after transplant, alpha-beta T cells reportedly arose from several hundred expanded graft clones. Diversity and T-cell counts at one year after transplant derived mostly from new T cells.

The origin of this receptor is a boy younger than two with acute myeloid leukemia, due to receive a stem cell transplant. The source was PBMCs, collected before TCRalphabeta/CD19-depleted stem cell transplant.

CDR3: CASRTSGSYSYNEQFF. The CDR3 bases are TGTGCCAGCAGGACTAGCGGGTCCTACTCCTACAATGAGCAGTTCTTC. The chain uses TRBV7-2 and TRBJ2-1; TRBD2 matches at 10 bases. V lost 6 bases and J lost 0; bases outside the gene matches: 5. The germline CDR1 and CDR2 sequences are SGHTA and FQGNSA. There are 16 residues in the CDR3. The entire variable domain, with the rest obtained from reference TRBV7-2 and TRBJ2-1, is as follows: GAGVSQSPSNKVTEKGKDVELRCDPISGHTALYWYRQSLGQGLEFLIYFQGNSAPDKSGLPSDRFSAERTGGSVSTLTIQRTQQEDSAVYLCASRTSGSYSYNEQFFGPGTRLTVL.